One and the same sample provided the 23 T cell receptor beta chains below, sequenced in a study of T cells in Graves' hyperthyroidism and ophthalmopathy. TCR beta CDR3 sequences were amplified from RNA transcripts. HTBI primers were used for first-round RT-PCR of the TCR CDR3. TCRdb re-called the multiplex PCR reads with MiXCR, one entry per CDR3 protein. The data show some 490,000 distinct CDR3 sequences, with approximately 23% seen just once and less than 65% held by the top ten. The source material was blood. All receptors come from a woman between 65 and 79 years old with Graves' ophthalmopathy.

This clonotype was seen only a few times. The chain combines TRBV20-1 with TRBJ2-5; unclear D gene. V was shortened by 2 bases and J by 9 bases, with 10 bases between the two germline ends. CDR1 is DFQATT and CDR2 is SNEGSKA in the germline V gene (reference sequence). This CDR3 comprises 11 residues. The CDR3 spells CSARPIGAQYF. CDR3 coding DNA: TGCAGTGCTAGACCTATTGGGGCCCAGTACTTC.

This clonotype has a count of ten or more. The chain carries TRBV30 and TRBJ1-1; D is unresolved. CDR3 length: 13 residues. CDR1 is GTSNPN and CDR2 is SVGIG in the germline V gene (reference sequence). Deletions cut 4 bases from V and 0 bases from J, with 9 bases between. CDR3 DNA: TGTGCCTGGAAAATAGTCATGAACACTGAAGCTTTCTTT. Residues: CAWKIVMNTEAFF.

The chain has TRBV7-9 and TRBJ2-2; 8 bases match TRBD2. Germline V lookup: CDR1 SEHNR, CDR2 FQNEAQ (reference sequence). Unmatched junction bases numbered 9, after V lost 8 bases and J lost 1 base. The CDR3 is 16 amino acids. The CDR3 loop is CASGSKAGENTGELFF. CDR3 sequence (DNA): TGTGCCAGCGGCTCGAAAGCGGGAGAGAACACCGGGGAGCTGTTTTTT.

The CDR3 DNA reads TGCGCCAGCAGGGTCGTCCCCCTATCGACTAGCGTGGGAACGGTTCAGTACTTC. Protein sequence: CASRVVPLSTSVGTVQYF. The chain carries TRBV5-1 and TRBJ2-4; 8 nucleotides align to TRBD2. This CDR3 is built from 18 residues. The germline V gene encodes CDR1 SGHRS and CDR2 YFSETQ. V was clipped by 5 bases and J by 11 bases; unmatched bases: 24.

This clonotype was counted many times. V and J are TRBV20-1 and TRBJ1-6, with D perhaps TRBD1 (6 bases). The CDR3 is made up of 13 amino acids. V gave up 6 bases and J gave up 9 bases, with 15 bases separating them. Germline CDR1 reads DFQATT; CDR2 reads SNEGSKA (reference sequence). The CDR3: CSAPTGGGSPLHF. The CDR3 nucleotides are TGCAGTGCCCCCACTGGAGGGGGTTCACCCCTCCACTTT.

This clonotype was seen many times. The chain recombines TRBV2 with TRBJ2-3; D gene unclear. The germline V gene has CDR1 SNHLY and CDR2 FYNNEI. This CDR3 has 13 residues. Trimming stripped 10 bases from V and 2 bases from J, with 13 bases between. The CDR3 sequence: CANSEGDTDTQYF. CDR3 in DNA: TGTGCCAACTCGGAAGGCGACACAGATACGCAGTATTTT.

The V gene is TRBV20-1, the J gene TRBJ2-5; D tentatively reads TRBD1 or TRBD2 (7 bases each). CDR1 and CDR2 from the germline V gene are DFQATT and SNEGSKA (reference sequence). The CDR3 extends over 16 amino acids. V was pared by 3 bases and J by 6 bases, with 23 bases between. CDR3 coding DNA: TGCAGTGCTAGCCCCCTCTCAGGGGGAGGGTCAAAGACCCAGTACTTC. Protein sequence: CSASPLSGGGSKTQYF.

V gene TRBV9 combines with J gene TRBJ1-6; unclear D gene. V lost 0 bases and J lost 14, with 18 bases in between. Germline V gene lookup returns CDR1 SGDLS and CDR2 YYNGEE. The CDR3 contains 15 residues. The CDR3 here is CASSVASSSLSALHF. CDR3 DNA: TGTGCCAGCAGCGTAGCGTCCTCGAGCCTGTCGGCCCTCCACTTT. The complete variable domain, with remaining parts taken from reference TRBV9 and TRBJ1-6, reads DSGVTQTPKHLITATGQRVTLRCSPRSGDLSVYWYQQSLDQGLQFLIQYYNGEERAKGNILERFSAQQFPDLHSELNLSSLELGDSALYFCASSVASSSLSALHFGNGTRLTVT.

This clonotype was picked up a small number of times. The rearrangement links TRBV6-1 to TRBJ2-5; 8 bases align to TRBD1. CDR3 length: 14 residues. The V gene end was trimmed by 5 bases and the J gene end by 5 bases; junction bases not matched to a gene: 7. Germline assignment: CDR1 MNHNS and CDR2 SASEGT. CDR3 in amino acids: CASSNPGGGETQYF. DNA of the CDR3: TGTGCCAGCAGTAACCCAGGGGGCGGGGAGACCCAGTACTTC.

The rearrangement uses TRBV6-1 and TRBJ2-5; the D gene is possibly TRBD2 (5 bases). The V and J ends lost 11 bases and 5 bases respectively, with 12 bases between them. From germline, CDR1 is MNHNS and CDR2 SASEGT. The CDR3 length is 11 residues. The CDR3 region has the DNA TGTGCCGGCTTTTCGGGGGAGACCCAGTACTTC. Translation gives CAGFSGETQYF.

A note on this clonotype: A much bigger clone sits one base away, suggesting this may be a read error. This rearrangement joins TRBV27 to TRBJ1-3, with TRBD1 identical over 9 bases. The CDR3 length is 16 residues. Germline V gene data show CDR1 as MNHEY and CDR2 as SMNVEV (reference sequence). V gave up 6 bases and J gave up 4 bases; unmatched junction bases: 10. CDR3 amino acids: CASSRSGTGIGNTIYF. The CDR3 DNA reads TGTGCCAGCAGCCGGAGCGGGACAGGGATCGGAAACACCATATATTTT.

The gene calls are TRBV6-1 and TRBJ2-5, with D perhaps matching TRBD2 (5 bases). The CDR3 contains 13 residues. Per germline, CDR1 MNHNS and CDR2 SASEGT. V was clipped by 7 bases and J by 3 bases, with 12 bases between them. CDR3: CASNLLGEETQYF. The CDR3 bases are TGTGCCAGCAACCTCTTGGGAGAAGAGACCCAGTACTTC.

This clonotype was picked up a small number of times. The chain links TRBV5-1 to TRBJ1-1; D is undetermined. Germline assignment: CDR1 SGHRS and CDR2 YFSETQ. The CDR3 extends over 14 amino acids. Trimming removed 4 bases from V and 0 bases from J, with 10 bases in between. CDR3 bases: TGCGCCAGCAGCCGTGCCTCGGTGAACACTGAAGCTTTCTTT. The encoded protein is CASSRASVNTEAFF.

This chain connects TRBV20-1 to TRBJ2-7; D is unresolved. The CDR3 is 15 amino acids. Between the trimmed V and J ends, which lost 5 bases and 0 bases, there was a span of 17 bases. Germline CDR1 is DFQATT and CDR2 is SNEGSKA (reference sequence). The CDR3 spells CSALMDESNSYEQYF. The CDR3 DNA sequence: TGCAGTGCTTTAATGGACGAAAGTAACTCCTACGAGCAGTACTTC.

The chain employs TRBV5-6 and TRBJ2-7, with TRBD2 matching over 9 bases. CDR1 is SGHDT and CDR2 is YYEEEE in the germline V gene. J lost 0 bases, V lost 0 bases, and 1 base had no gene match. The CDR3 has 15 residues. The DNA for the CDR3 is TGTGCCAGCAGCTTGGTTAGCGGGGGCTCCTACGAGCAGTACTTC. This translates into CASSLVSGGSYEQYF.

In this sample, this clonotype turned up many times. The CDR3 DNA reads as TGTGCCAGCAGCTATCGACAGGCCACAGATACGCAGTATTTT. Its translation is CASSYRQATDTQYF. J is TRBJ2-3 and V is TRBV7-8, with D tentatively TRBD1 (6 bases). The length of the CDR3 is 14 residues. Trimming shortened V by 4 bases and J by 2 bases, and 10 bases separated the two germline ends. The germline CDR1 and CDR2 sequences are SGHVS and FQNEAQ.

V gene TRBV29-1 combines with J gene TRBJ2-7; the D is unclear. CDR3 length: 12 residues. Trimming took off 0 bases at V and 4 bases at J, with 7 bases between the two ends. Germline V gene data show CDR1 as SQVTM and CDR2 as ANQGSEA. The CDR3 spells CSVEDSGYEQYF. CDR3 DNA sequence: TGCAGCGTTGAAGATTCGGGTTACGAGCAGTACTTC.

The V and J genes are TRBV7-2 and TRBJ1-6; possible D gene TRBD1, 6 bases. The V gene's germline CDR1 is SGHTA and CDR2 FQGNSA. Deletions cut 3 bases from V and 6 bases from J, with 9 bases between. The CDR3 contains 14 residues. The CDR3 is CASSFQGFNSPLHF. The CDR3 DNA is TGTGCCAGCAGCTTCCAGGGGTTTAATTCACCCCTCCACTTT.

The J gene is TRBJ2-3, the V gene TRBV7-3; D is unresolved. The length of the CDR3 is 15 residues. The V end was cut by 5 bases, the J end by 2 bases, with 14 bases between. CDR1 SGHTA and CDR2 FQGTGA come from the germline V gene. CDR3 amino acids: CASSPVGELTDTQYF. The CDR3 coding sequence is TGTGCCAGCAGCCCGGTAGGAGAGCTCACAGATACGCAGTATTTT.

V is TRBV6-2 or TRBV6-3 and J is TRBJ1-5; possibly TRBD1 for D (6 bases). V lost 6 bases and J lost 1, with 19 bases in between. Germline CDR1 and CDR2: MNHEY and SVGEGT. The CDR3 runs 17 residues. This CDR3 is CASSPGPGAGSNQPQHF. In DNA, the CDR3 is TGTGCCAGCAGCCCGGGGCCGGGGGCGGGGAGCAATCAGCCCCAGCATTTT.

This clonotype has a handful of counts. The chain carries TRBV20-1 and TRBJ1-5; D is undetermined. There are 14 residues in the CDR3. CDR1 and CDR2 from the germline V gene are DFQATT and SNEGSKA (reference sequence). V lost 0 bases and J 5 bases, leaving 11 bases between the germline ends. CDR3 coding DNA: TGCAGTGCTAGAGATCGCGGACTAGATCAGCCCCAGCATTTT. Protein sequence: CSARDRGLDQPQHF.

The chain is built from TRBV28 and TRBJ2-7; D is perhaps TRBD1 (5 bases). The CDR3 has 13 amino acids. Trimming pared 8 bases from V and 3 bases from J, leaving 14 bases between. Per germline, CDR1 MDHEN and CDR2 SYDVKM. The CDR3 is CASSPWGSYEQYF. DNA for the CDR3: TGTGCCAGCTCACCATGGGGCAGCTACGAGCAGTACTTC.

The sample holds a few counts of this clonotype. The CDR3 DNA reads TGTGCCAGCAGTCAGGGGGAGCTAGGGTTGAGCAATCAGCCCCAGCATTTT. Translated: CASSQGELGLSNQPQHF. The chain carries TRBV28 and TRBJ1-5; 7 nucleotides align to TRBD1. This CDR3 region has 17 residues. The germline V gene encodes CDR1 MDHEN and CDR2 SYDVKM. After removal of 5 bases from V and 1 base from J, the junction contained 11 bases not matched to a gene.